This TCR beta chain was obtained from a study of hypomethylating agent response in myelodysplastic syndrome (dated by TCRdb to the early 2020s). Turning to the overall study: Patients were treated with the hypomethylating agents azacitidine (about 70% of the 11) or decitabine (3 of 11). Complete response or hematologic improvement counted as response, and patients meeting neither criterion were classed as non-responders. About six patients had a response of complete response or hematologic improvement, and five patients did not respond. On average the patients were 72.2 +/- 6.3 years old, and a diploid cytogenetic profile was seen most often. TET2 was the most frequent mutation, present in about 50% of the 11 patients. Of the myelodysplastic syndrome patients in the cohort, several were male and 2 were female.

T-cell subsets were not sorted, so the analysis was performed on bulk bone marrow. Immunosequencing of the TCR beta CDR3 regions was performed on bone marrow from 11 myelodysplastic syndrome patients before and after hypomethylating agent therapy. For longitudinal repertoire tracking, a baseline bone marrow plus two to three bone marrows at different post-treatment timepoints were contributed by each patient. Genomic DNA was isolated from whole bone marrow, and DNA quality was assessed with TapeStation, NanoDrop OneC and PicoGreen assays. What the authors observed across the whole study: Whether the shared GLIPH2 clusters possibly recognize novel MDS antigens was not confirmed and still needs to be tested experimentally. Only about a dozen patients were analyzed, making the cohort small. Responders more often showed novel clonotypes emerging, while non-responders displayed more contracted clonotypes after treatment. Richness, rarefaction diversity and clonality did not change significantly after hypomethylating agent treatment, across all patients or within response groups. Because the healthy control donors and the MDS patients were not matched by age, the comparison between MDS and healthy samples could have been affected.

Points on this clone: This receptor's antigen is unknown. Base qualities were left out, and no much larger clone turns up one base away.

From the germline V gene (reference sequence), CDR1 is MNHEY and CDR2 is SMNVEV. The CDR3 sequence holds 16 residues, the cysteine and phenylalanine included. Only the CDR3 DNA stays, 48 bases, in frame from base 1. Library prep was done by the immunoSEQ multiplex PCR assay. Survey resolution was applied, with two replicates of around 200 ng each being run for a total of around 400 ng of DNA per sample. Rearranged TCRB sequences in genomic DNA were detected with the hsTCRB kit, which uses multiplex PCR primers directed at V and J genes. The first PCR used the QIAGEN Multiplex PCR Kit for 31 cycles to amplify the CDR3 region. Sample barcodes and Illumina adapters were added to each replicate in an 8-cycle second PCR. Quantification of the pooled libraries was done with a QuantStudio 6 and the KAPA library quantification kit. About 15 pM of pooled libraries was sequenced on an Illumina MiSeq using 156-cycle single-end reads plus a 15-cycle index read. Concerning the study's data processing: VDJdb annotation flagged under 2% of about 170,000 unique clonotypes as previously reported viral-epitope-specific. Raw reads were processed into normalized, annotated TCRB repertoires with the immunoSEQ Data Assistant and immunoSEQ Analyzer. BioAnalyzer and version 0.6.5 of the immunarch R package were the tools used for clonotype analysis. Before richness was estimated, every repertoire was downsampled to the clone count of the smallest repertoire. Clonotypes were sorted into expanded, contracted or novel categories with Fisher's exact tests, where novel meant the clonotype had zero frequency before treatment. GLIPH2 clustered significantly changed CDR3 beta sequences using simulation_depth=1000 and kmer_min_depth=3, excluding CDR3s shorter than five residues. The immuneACCESS repertoire file appears here via TCRdb, limited to in-frame rearrangements. These files lack a portion of the clones; in checked studies, under half of the deficit traces to unresolved V genes, and the cause of the others is not known. V, J and clone size reflect that table, while D and trimming were determined from the DNA. The sample table records under 4,000 clones; about four fifths of these occur just once. The leading ten clones occupy approximately 27% of the sample.

This specimen was bone marrow, taken before or after starting hypomethylating agent treatment for myelodysplastic syndrome (not recorded which). The clonotype originates from a human donor with myelodysplastic syndrome. The V gene is TRBV27 and the J gene is TRBJ2-5, and possibly TRBD1, on 5 matching bases. The DNA end favors TRBJ2-7, so the J call may be wrong. The CDR3 protein sequence reads: CASSLLGQQSSYEQYF. The DNA is TGTGCCAGCAGTTTGCTTGGACAACAAAGCTCCTACGAGCAGTACTTC.